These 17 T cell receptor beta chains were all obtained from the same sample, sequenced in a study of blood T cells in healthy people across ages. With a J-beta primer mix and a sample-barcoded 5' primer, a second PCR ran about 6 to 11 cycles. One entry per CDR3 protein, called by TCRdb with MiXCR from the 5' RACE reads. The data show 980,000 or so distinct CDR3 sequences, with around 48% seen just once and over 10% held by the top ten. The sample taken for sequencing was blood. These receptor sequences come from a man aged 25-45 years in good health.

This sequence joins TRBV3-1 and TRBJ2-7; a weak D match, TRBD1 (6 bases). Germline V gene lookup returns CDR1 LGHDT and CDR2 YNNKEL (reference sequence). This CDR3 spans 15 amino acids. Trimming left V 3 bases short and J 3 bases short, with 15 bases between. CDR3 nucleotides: TGTGCCAGCAGCCAGGCGACAGGTGAAGGCTACGAGCAGTACTTC. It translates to CASSQATGEGYEQYF.

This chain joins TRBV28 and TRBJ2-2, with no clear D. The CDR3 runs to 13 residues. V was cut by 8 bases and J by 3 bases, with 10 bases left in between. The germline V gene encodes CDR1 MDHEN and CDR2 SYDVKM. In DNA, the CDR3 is TGTGCCAGCGGCAGCAGGTACACCGGGGAGCTGTTTTTT. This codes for CASGSRYTGELFF.

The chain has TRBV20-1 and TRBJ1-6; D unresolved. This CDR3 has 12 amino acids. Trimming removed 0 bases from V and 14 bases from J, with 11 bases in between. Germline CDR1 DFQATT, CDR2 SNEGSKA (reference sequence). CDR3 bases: TGCAGTGCTAGAGATTCTTCTCGGGCCCTCCACTTT. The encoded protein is CSARDSSRALHF.

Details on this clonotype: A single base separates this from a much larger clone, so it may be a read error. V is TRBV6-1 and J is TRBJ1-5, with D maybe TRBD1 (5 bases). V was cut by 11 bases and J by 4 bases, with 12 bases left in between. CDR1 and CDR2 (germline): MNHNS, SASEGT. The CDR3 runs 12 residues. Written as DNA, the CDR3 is TGTGCCGGTCAGCAGGGAAATCAGCCCCAGCATTTT. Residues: CAGQQGNQPQHF.

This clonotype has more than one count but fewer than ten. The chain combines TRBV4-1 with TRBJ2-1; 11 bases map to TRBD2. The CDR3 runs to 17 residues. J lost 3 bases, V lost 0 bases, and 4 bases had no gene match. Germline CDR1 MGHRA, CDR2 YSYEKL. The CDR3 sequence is CASSQDRTSGLYNEQFF. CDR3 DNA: TGCGCCAGCAGCCAAGATCGGACTAGCGGGCTCTACAATGAGCAGTTCTTC.

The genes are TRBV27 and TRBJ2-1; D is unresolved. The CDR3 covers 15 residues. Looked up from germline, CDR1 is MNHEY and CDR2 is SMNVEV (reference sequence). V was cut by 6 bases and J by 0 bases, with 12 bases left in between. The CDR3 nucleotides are TGTGCCAGCAGGCCGGACCAGAGCTCCTACAATGAGCAGTTCTTC. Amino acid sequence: CASRPDQSSYNEQFF.

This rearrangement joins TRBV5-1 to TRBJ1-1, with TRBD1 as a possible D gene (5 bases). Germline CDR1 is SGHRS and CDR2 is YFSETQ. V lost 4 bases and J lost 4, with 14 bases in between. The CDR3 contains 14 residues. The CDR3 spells CASSTHGGITEAFF. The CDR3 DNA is TGCGCCAGCAGCACCCATGGGGGGATCACTGAAGCTTTCTTT.

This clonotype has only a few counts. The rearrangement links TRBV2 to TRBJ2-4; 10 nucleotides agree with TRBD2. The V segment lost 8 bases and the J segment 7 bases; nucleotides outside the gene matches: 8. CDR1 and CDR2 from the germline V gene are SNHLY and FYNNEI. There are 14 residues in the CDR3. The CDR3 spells CASGSGGAGNIQYF. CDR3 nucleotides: TGTGCCAGCGGCAGCGGGGGGGCCGGTAACATTCAGTACTTC.

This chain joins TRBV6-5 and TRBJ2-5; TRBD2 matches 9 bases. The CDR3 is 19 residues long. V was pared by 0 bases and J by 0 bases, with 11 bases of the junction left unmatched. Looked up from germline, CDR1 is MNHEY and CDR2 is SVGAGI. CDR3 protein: CASSYSHGASGINQETQYF. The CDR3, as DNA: TGTGCCAGCAGTTACTCACATGGGGCTAGCGGGATCAACCAAGAGACCCAGTACTTC.

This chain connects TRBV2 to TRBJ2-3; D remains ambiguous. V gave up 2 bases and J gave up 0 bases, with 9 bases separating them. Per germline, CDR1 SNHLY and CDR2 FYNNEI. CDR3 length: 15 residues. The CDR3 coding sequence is TGTGCCAGCAGTGAATGGGAATCTAGCACAGATACGCAGTATTTT. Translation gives CASSEWESSTDTQYF.

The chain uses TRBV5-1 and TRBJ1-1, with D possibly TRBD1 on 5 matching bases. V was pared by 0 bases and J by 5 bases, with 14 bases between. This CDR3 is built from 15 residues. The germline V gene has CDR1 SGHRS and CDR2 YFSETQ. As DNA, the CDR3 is TGCGCCAGCAGCTTGGAAATAATGGGGGGGACTGAAGCTTTCTTT. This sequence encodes CASSLEIMGGTEAFF.

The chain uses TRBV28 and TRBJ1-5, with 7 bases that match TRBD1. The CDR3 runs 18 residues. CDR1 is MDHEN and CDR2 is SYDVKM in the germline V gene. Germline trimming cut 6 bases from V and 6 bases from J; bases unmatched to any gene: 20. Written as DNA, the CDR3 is TGTGCCAGCAGACGTAGGCCCGAAACAGGGACAGTCGGTCAGCCCCAGCATTTT. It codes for CASRRRPETGTVGQPQHF.

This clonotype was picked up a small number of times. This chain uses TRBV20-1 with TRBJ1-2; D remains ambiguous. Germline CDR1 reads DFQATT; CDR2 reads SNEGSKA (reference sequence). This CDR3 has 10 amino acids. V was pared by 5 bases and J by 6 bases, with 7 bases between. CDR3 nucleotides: TGCAGTGCTGTACTAGATGGCTACACCTTC. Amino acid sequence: CSAVLDGYTF.

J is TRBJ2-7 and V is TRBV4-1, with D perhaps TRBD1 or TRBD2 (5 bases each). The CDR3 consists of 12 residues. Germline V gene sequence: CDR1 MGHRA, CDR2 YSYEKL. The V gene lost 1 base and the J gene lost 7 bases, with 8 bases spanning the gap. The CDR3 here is CASSQVGTEQYF. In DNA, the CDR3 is TGCGCCAGCAGCCAAGTTGGGACGGAGCAGTACTTC.

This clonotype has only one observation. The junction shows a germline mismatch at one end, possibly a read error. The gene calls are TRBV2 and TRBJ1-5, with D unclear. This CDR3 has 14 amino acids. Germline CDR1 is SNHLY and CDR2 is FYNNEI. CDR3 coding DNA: TGTGCCAGCAGGGAGACACGGCCAAATCATCCCCAGCATTTT. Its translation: CASRETRPNHPQHF.

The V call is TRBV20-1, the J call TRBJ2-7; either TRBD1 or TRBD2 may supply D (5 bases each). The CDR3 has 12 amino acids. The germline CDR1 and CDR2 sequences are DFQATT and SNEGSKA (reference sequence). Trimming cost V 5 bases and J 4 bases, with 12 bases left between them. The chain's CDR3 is CSAPGTQYEQYF. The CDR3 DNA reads TGCAGTGCTCCCGGGACGCAATACGAGCAGTACTTC.

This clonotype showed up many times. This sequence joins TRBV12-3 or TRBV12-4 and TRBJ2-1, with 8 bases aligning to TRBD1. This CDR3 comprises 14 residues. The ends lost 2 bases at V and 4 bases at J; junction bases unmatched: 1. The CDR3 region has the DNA TGTGCCAGCAGTTTACAGGGGGCGTACAATGAGCAGTTCTTC. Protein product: CASSLQGAYNEQFF.